This passage covers 19 T cell receptor beta chains from one sample sequenced in a study of blood T cells in healthy people across ages. Then a second PCR, running roughly 7 to 11 cycles, was carried out with a sample-barcoded 5' primer and a J-beta primer mix. TCRdb re-derived calls from the 5' RACE reads in MiXCR, one entry per CDR3 protein. The profile covers hundreds of thousands of distinct CDR3 sequences, with over 40% appearing a single time and roughly 14% taken by the ten largest. The sequenced material came from blood. The receptors derive from a woman older than 75 in good health.

The V and J genes are TRBV20-1 and TRBJ1-1; 8 bases line up with TRBD1. The CDR3 is 16 residues long. V shed 3 bases and J 6 bases; nucleotides not matched to a gene: 15. The germline V gene encodes CDR1 DFQATT and CDR2 SNEGSKA (reference sequence). This CDR3 reads CSASEGTGGTGAEAFF. In DNA, the CDR3 is TGCAGTGCTAGTGAAGGGACAGGTGGGACGGGGGCTGAAGCTTTCTTT.

This clonotype was seen at least ten times. The chain is built from TRBV5-1 and TRBJ2-1, with D unresolved. The CDR3 extends over 17 amino acids. V was clipped by 4 bases and J by 5 bases, with 22 bases between them. CDR1 and CDR2 (germline): SGHRS, YFSETQ. The CDR3 region is CASSAAPAQRSHNEQFF. The CDR3 DNA follows: TGCGCCAGCAGCGCGGCCCCTGCCCAGCGTTCGCACAATGAGCAGTTCTTC.

This clonotype has a single count. The genes are TRBV7-2 and TRBJ2-5; D is uncertain. Germline values: CDR1 SGHTA, CDR2 FQGNSA. There are 14 residues in the CDR3. With 1 base removed from V and 11 bases from J, the gap between germline ends came to 17 bases. CDR3 DNA: TGTGCCAGCAGCTTAGAAAACTCCTACAATGAGCAGTACTTC. Residues: CASSLENSYNEQYF.

In the case of this clonotype: Possible read error: a much larger clone is one base away. The genes are TRBV7-2 and TRBJ2-7; TRBD2 matches at 9 bases. The junction had 11 bases not matched to a gene; V was cut back by 4 bases and J by 7 bases. There are 15 residues in the CDR3. The germline CDR1 and CDR2 sequences are SGHTA and FQGNSA. The CDR3: CASSSLSGGRGEQYF. The CDR3, as DNA: TGTGCCAGCAGCTCTCTCAGCGGGGGGAGAGGTGAGCAGTACTTC.

The sample holds many counts of this clonotype. V is TRBV27 and J is TRBJ2-3; 7 positions agree with TRBD2. Trimming at V came to 2 bases and at J to 3 bases, leaving 8 bases not matched to a gene. Germline CDR1 reads MNHEY; CDR2 reads SMNVEV (reference sequence). The length of the CDR3 is 16 residues. The CDR3 is CASSLIWAGRTDTQYF. In DNA, the CDR3 is TGTGCCAGCAGTTTAATCTGGGCCGGGAGGACAGATACGCAGTATTTT.

The chain is built from TRBV6-5 and TRBJ2-7; TRBD1 matches at 8 bases. The DNA end lines up better with TRBJ2-4; the J call may be wrong. The CDR3 extends over 15 amino acids. Germline CDR1 is MNHEY and CDR2 is SVGAGI. The CDR3 DNA sequence: TGTGCCAGCAGTTACGTTACAGGGGGTACGGACATTCAGTACTTC. As protein: CASSYVTGGTDIQYF.

Notes on this clonotype: One junction end disagrees with the germline gene, perhaps due to a read error. This chain joins TRBV28 and TRBJ1-1; D unclear. CDR3 length: 16 amino acids. Germline V gene data show CDR1 as MDHEN and CDR2 as SYDVKM. The CDR3: CASTSPAGGQNTEALF. The CDR3 DNA reads as TGTGCCAGCACCAGCCCGGCAGGAGGGCAGAACACTGAAGCTCTCTTT.

The sample holds one count of this clonotype. This chain links TRBV15 with TRBJ2-4; a possible D gene is TRBD1 (5 bases). TRBJ2-7 matches the DNA end more closely, so the J call is doubtful. Germline values: CDR1 LNHNV, CDR2 YYDKDF (reference sequence). The CDR3 runs to 14 residues. The CDR3 DNA reads TGTGCCACCAGCAGAGATTGGGGCACCTACGAGCAGTACTTC. This translates into CATSRDWGTYEQYF.

A word on this clonotype: A much larger clone lies a single base off, so this may be a read error. V usage is TRBV7-2 and J usage is TRBJ2-1; no reliable D call. V was trimmed by 5 bases and J by 13 bases, leaving 24 bases between them. The germline V gene encodes CDR1 SGHTA and CDR2 FQGNSA. The CDR3 length is 15 residues. CDR3 DNA: TGTGCCAGCAGCCCAAACGGCCAGACACAAGAGACCCAGTTCTTC. This sequence encodes CASSPNGQTQETQFF.

Details on this clonotype: Possible read error: a much larger clone is one base away. The genes are TRBV12-3 or TRBV12-4 and TRBJ1-5; D is uncertain. The length of the CDR3 is 13 residues. V was shortened by 4 bases and J by 0 bases, with 4 bases between the two germline ends. The CDR3 sequence is CASSCGSNQPQHF. CDR3 DNA sequence: TGTGCCAGCAGTTGTGGTAGCAATCAGCCCCAGCATTTT.

The gene calls are TRBV25-1 and TRBJ1-4; weak D call: TRBD1 (5 bases). CDR3 length: 13 residues. Germline assignment: CDR1 MGHDK and CDR2 SYGVNS. Trimming removed 4 bases from V and 3 bases from J, with 6 bases in between. The DNA for the CDR3 is TGTGCCAGCAGTGGGGACCCTAATGAAAAACTGTTTTTT. Translating it yields CASSGDPNEKLFF.

This clonotype was seen once. At one end the junction does not follow the germline gene, possibly because of a read error. V usage is TRBV5-1 and J usage is TRBJ2-3, with D possibly called TRBD1 or TRBD2 (6 bases each). This CDR3 is 16 amino acids long. Germline loops: CDR1 SGHRS, CDR2 YFSETQ. As DNA, the CDR3 is TGCGCCAGCAGCTTGGCCGCCGGGGGCTGCACAGGTACGCAGTATTTT. Protein sequence: CASSLAAGGCTGTQYF.

V gene TRBV30 combines with J gene TRBJ2-1; no reliable D call. The CDR3 loop spans 14 amino acids. The V end lost 2 bases, the J end lost 6 bases, and 14 bases lay between the germline ends. Germline V gene data show CDR1 as GTSNPN and CDR2 as SVGIG (reference sequence). The CDR3 loop is CAWSRQVTVNEQFF. The CDR3 coding sequence is TGTGCCTGGAGTCGGCAGGTTACCGTCAATGAGCAGTTCTTC.

On this clonotype: This may arise from a read error, as a much more abundant clone is one base away. This chain joins TRBV29-1 and TRBJ2-1; D uncertain. The CDR3 consists of 12 residues. Looked up from germline, CDR1 is SQVTM and CDR2 is ANQGSEA. CDR3 bases: TGCGGCCCCGTGGCCCTGAAGGGTGAGCAGTTCTTC. This codes for CGPVALKGEQFF.

This clonotype was seen many times. V gene TRBV5-1 combines with J gene TRBJ2-1, with 10 positions matching TRBD2. The CDR3 sequence is 16 residues long. The ends lost 2 bases at V and 0 bases at J; junction bases unmatched: 2. The germline gives CDR1 SGHRS, CDR2 YFSETQ. CDR3 in DNA: TGCGCCAGCAGCTTCAGCGGGAGGGGCTCCTACAATGAGCAGTTCTTC. Residues: CASSFSGRGSYNEQFF.

This clonotype was counted only a few times. The CDR3 DNA sequence: TGTGCCAGCAGCCACCCTCTGTCGACGGCGCAGTTCTTC. This encodes CASSHPLSTAQFF. The chain employs TRBV3-1 and TRBJ2-1; D is ambiguous. V dropped 3 bases and J dropped 12 bases, with 15 bases sitting between them. This CDR3 is built from 13 residues. Germline CDR1 and CDR2: LGHDT and YNNKEL (reference sequence).

Many counts were recorded for this clonotype. Written as DNA, the CDR3 is TGCAGTGTTGTCCCTAGCTCCTACGAGCAGTACTTC. Encoded protein: CSVVPSSYEQYF. V usage is TRBV20-1 and J usage is TRBJ2-7; no clear D. V was shortened by 7 bases and J by 0 bases, with 10 bases between the two germline ends. This CDR3 region has 12 residues. Germline CDR1 and CDR2: DFQATT and SNEGSKA (reference sequence).

The rearrangement links TRBV27 to TRBJ1-4; D gene ambiguous. Trimming took 8 bases from V and 4 from J, leaving 8 bases between them. Per the germline V gene, CDR1 is MNHEY and CDR2 is SMNVEV (reference sequence). CDR3 length: 12 amino acids. The DNA for the CDR3 is TGTGCCAGCGAGTTAATTAATGAAAAACTGTTTTTT. Amino acids: CASELINEKLFF.

The CDR3 is CSVGPPGDTQYF. The CDR3 nucleotides read TGCAGCGTGGGGCCCCCGGGAGATACGCAGTATTTT. The chain carries TRBV29-1 and TRBJ2-3, with D possibly TRBD1 on 5 matching bases. In germline, CDR1 is SQVTM, CDR2 ANQGSEA. V was pared by 6 bases and J by 5 bases, with 12 bases between. The CDR3 extends over 12 amino acids.